The rows below give T cell receptor beta chains drawn from one sample of a study of Tregs in tolerant kidney transplant recipients. Generated by immunoSEQ multiplex PCR, the TCRdb table keeps only in-frame clones and is missing some. In the table there are approximately 81,000 clones, over 75% of which are singletons. This material consisted of CD4+ T cells from blood (PBMCs), taken 24 months after the transplant. The receptors come from a human patient who received a combined kidney and bone marrow transplant. Some T cells may be provided by the graft donor. Each CDR3 is given with its conserved first and last residue. The D gene is left open where the match is weak.

V	J	D	CDR3	DNA
TRBV5-1	TRBJ2-3	.	CASSVQGADTQYF	TGCGCCAGCAGCGTACAAGGGGCAGATACGCAGTATTTT
TRBV30	TRBJ2-7	.	CAWSAGGDEQYF	TGTGCCTGGAGTGCGGGGGGCGACGAGCAGTACTTC
TRBV14	TRBJ1-1	TRBD1	CASSANTGVGNTEAFF	TGTGCCAGCAGCGCAAATACAGGGGTAGGGAACACTGAAGCTTTCTTT
TRBV6-5	TRBJ2-7	TRBD2	CASRRVAGGYEQYF	TGTGCCAGCCGGAGGGTAGCGGGAGGCTACGAGCAGTACTTC
TRBV14	TRBJ1-4	TRBD1	CASSRSSGTGDEKLFF	TGTGCCAGCAGCCGAAGTTCCGGGACAGGGGATGAAAAACTGTTTTTT
TRBV27	TRBJ1-5	TRBD1	CASRGTGGGNQPQHF	TGTGCCAGCAGGGGGACAGGGGGCGGTAATCAGCCCCAGCATTTT
TRBV5-4	TRBJ1-1	TRBD1	CASSLLRGGLYTEAFF	TGTGCCAGCAGCTTGTTAAGAGGGGGCTTGTACACTGAAGCTTTCTTT
TRBV11-2	TRBJ2-3	TRBD2	CASSLNSGLSTDTQYF	TGTGCCAGCAGCTTAAATTCGGGACTATCCACAGATACGCAGTATTTT
TRBV11-2	TRBJ2-7	.	CASSLTGTYEQYF	TGTGCCAGCAGCTTAACCGGGACCTACGAGCAGTACTTC
TRBV29-1	TRBJ2-5	TRBD2	CSASTSGGRTQYF	TGCAGCGCCTCAACTAGCGGGGGGAGGACCCAGTACTTC
TRBV2	TRBJ1-1	TRBD1	CASTPDRGGVVFF	TGTGCCAGCACCCCGGACAGGGGAGGCGTTGTTTTCTTT
TRBV10-3	TRBJ2-3	TRBD2	CAAGLAATDTQYF	TGTGCCGCCGGACTAGCGGCCACAGATACGCAGTATTTT
TRBV6-5	TRBJ1-5	.	CASSYATGAQPQHF	TGTGCCAGCAGTTACGCGACAGGTGCCCAGCCCCAGCATTTT
TRBV6-1	TRBJ1-1	.	CASRLDRLNTEAFF	TGTGCCAGCAGACTTGACAGATTGAACACTGAAGCTTTCTTT
TRBV18	TRBJ2-7	.	CASSPPYGFGEQYF	TGTGCCAGCTCACCACCGTACGGGTTCGGCGAGCAGTACTTC
TRBV5-4	TRBJ2-4	.	CASSFASYPQGAKNIQYF	TGTGCCAGCAGCTTCGCTAGCTACCCCCAAGGGGCCAAAAACATTCAGTACTTC
TRBV2	TRBJ1-5	TRBD1	CASRTGQGMSNQPQHF	TGTGCCAGCAGGACTGGACAGGGGATGAGCAATCAGCCCCAGCATTTT
TRBV7-2	TRBJ2-1	TRBD1	CASSIKGTGIEQFF	TGTGCCAGCAGTATAAAAGGGACAGGCATAGAGCAGTTCTTC
TRBV18	TRBJ1-4	.	CASSLRGHSEKLFF	TGTGCCAGCTCACTACGGGGACATAGTGAAAAACTGTTTTTT
TRBV7-2	TRBJ1-6	TRBD1	CASSPGQSNALHF	TGTGCCAGCAGCCCGGGACAGTCTAATGCCCTCCACTTT
TRBV7-8	TRBJ2-5	TRBD1	CASSFHRGPGETQYF	TGTGCCAGCAGCTTTCACAGGGGGCCGGGAGAGACCCAGTACTTC
TRBV18	TRBJ2-7	TRBD1	CASSSTGALREQYF	TGTGCCAGCTCTTCGACAGGGGCCCTACGCGAGCAGTACTTC
TRBV18	TRBJ2-3	TRBD1	CASSSGQGSTDTQYF	TGTGCCAGCTCATCCGGACAGGGGAGCACAGATACGCAGTATTTT
TRBV2	TRBJ2-7	.	CASTQGLSTIPKQYF	TGTGCCAGTACTCAGGGGTTGTCCACCATTCCCAAGCAGTACTTC